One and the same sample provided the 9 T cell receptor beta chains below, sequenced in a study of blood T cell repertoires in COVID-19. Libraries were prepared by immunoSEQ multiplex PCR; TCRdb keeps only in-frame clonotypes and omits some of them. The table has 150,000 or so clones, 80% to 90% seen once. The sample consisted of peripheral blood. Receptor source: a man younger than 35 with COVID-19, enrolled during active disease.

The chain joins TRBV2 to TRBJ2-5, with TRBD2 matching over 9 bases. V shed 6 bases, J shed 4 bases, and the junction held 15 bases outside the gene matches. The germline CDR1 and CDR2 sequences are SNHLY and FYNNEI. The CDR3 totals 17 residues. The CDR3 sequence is CASSQGDGGGAGETQYF. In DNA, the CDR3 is TGTGCCAGCAGCCAAGGTGATGGCGGGGGGGCGGGAGAGACCCAGTACTTC.

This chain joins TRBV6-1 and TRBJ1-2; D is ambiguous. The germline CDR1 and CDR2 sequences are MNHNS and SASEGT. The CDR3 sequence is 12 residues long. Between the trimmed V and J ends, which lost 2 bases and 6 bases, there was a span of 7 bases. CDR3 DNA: TGTGCCAGCAGTGAATCTGGGCATGGCTACACCTTC. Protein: CASSESGHGYTF.

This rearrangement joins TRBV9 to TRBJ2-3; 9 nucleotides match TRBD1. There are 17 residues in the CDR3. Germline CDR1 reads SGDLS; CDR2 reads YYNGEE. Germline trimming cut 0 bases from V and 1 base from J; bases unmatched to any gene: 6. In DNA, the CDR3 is TGTGCCAGCAGCGTAGGAGATAGGACAGGGGGCACAGATACGCAGTATTTT. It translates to CASSVGDRTGGTDTQYF.

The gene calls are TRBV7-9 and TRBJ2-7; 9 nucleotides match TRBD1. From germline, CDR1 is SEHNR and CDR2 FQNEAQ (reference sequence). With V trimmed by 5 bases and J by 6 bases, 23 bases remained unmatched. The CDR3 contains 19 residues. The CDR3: CASSGRGEVGDREGGEQYF. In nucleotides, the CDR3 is TGTGCCAGCAGCGGAAGGGGGGAAGTAGGGGACAGGGAGGGTGGCGAGCAGTACTTC.

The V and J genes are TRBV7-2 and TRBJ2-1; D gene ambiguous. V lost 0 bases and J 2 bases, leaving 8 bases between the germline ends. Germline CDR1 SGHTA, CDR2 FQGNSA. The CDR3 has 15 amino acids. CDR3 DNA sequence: TGTGCCAGCAGCTTAGCGGGTGGAGCCTACAATGAGCAGTTCTTC. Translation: CASSLAGGAYNEQFF. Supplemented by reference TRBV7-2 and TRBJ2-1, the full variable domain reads GAGVSQSPSNKVTEKGKDVELRCDPISGHTALYWYRQSLGQGLEFLIYFQGNSAPDKSGLPSDRFSAERTGGSVSTLTIQRTQQEDSAVYLCASSLAGGAYNEQFFGPGTRLTVL.

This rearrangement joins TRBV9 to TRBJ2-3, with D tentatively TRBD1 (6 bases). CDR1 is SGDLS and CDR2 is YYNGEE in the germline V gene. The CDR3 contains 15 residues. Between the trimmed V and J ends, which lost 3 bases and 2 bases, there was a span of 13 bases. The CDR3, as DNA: TGTGCCAGCAGCGCCCCGGGACAACCCACAGATACGCAGTATTTT. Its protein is CASSAPGQPTDTQYF.

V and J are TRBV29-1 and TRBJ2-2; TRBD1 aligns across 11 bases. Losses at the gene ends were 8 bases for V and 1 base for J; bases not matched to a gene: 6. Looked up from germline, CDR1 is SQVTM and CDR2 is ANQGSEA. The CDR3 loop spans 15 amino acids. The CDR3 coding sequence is TGCAGCTTCCGGGACAGGGGGGAGAACACCGGGGAGCTGTTTTTT. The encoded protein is CSFRDRGENTGELFF.

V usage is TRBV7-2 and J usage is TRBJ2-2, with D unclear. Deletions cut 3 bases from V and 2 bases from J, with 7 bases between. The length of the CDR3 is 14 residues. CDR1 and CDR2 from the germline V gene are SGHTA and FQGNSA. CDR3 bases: TGTGCCAGCAGCTTCGACAAAAACACCGGGGAGCTGTTTTTT. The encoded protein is CASSFDKNTGELFF.

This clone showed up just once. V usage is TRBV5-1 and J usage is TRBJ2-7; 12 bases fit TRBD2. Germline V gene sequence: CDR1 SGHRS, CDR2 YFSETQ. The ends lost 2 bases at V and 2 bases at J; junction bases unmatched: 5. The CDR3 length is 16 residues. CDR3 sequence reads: CASSFRTSGVTYEQYF. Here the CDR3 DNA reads TGCGCCAGCAGCTTCCGGACTAGCGGGGTTACCTACGAGCAGTACTTC.